This entry lists 23 T cell receptor beta chains sequenced from one sample in a study of T-cell memory formation after mild COVID-19. MiXCR, applied by TCRdb to the 5' RACE reads, yields one record per CDR3 protein. This sample carries about 430,000 distinct CDR3 sequences, 24% of them seen once, and the ten largest clones take 7.5% to 10%. The sample taken for sequencing was PBMCs or a T cell subset sorted from them (not recorded which). These receptors all stem from an adult woman who had mild COVID-19 (a few samples of this study predate the infection). Cell type and time point are not known.

The chain joins TRBV6-6 to TRBJ2-1; D might be TRBD2 (6 bases). Germline loops: CDR1 MNHNY, CDR2 SVGAGI (reference sequence). Trimming removed 7 bases from V and 6 bases from J, with 13 bases in between. This CDR3 region has 13 residues. The CDR3 protein is CASTGEIVNEQFF. The CDR3 DNA reads TGTGCCAGCACGGGGGAGATAGTCAATGAGCAGTTCTTC.

The J gene is TRBJ1-2, the V gene TRBV3-1; D remains unclear. CDR1 and CDR2 from the germline V gene are LGHDT and YNNKEL (reference sequence). The CDR3 runs to 15 residues. V lost 7 bases, J lost 0 bases, and 15 bases lay in between. The CDR3 reads CASTSAGFANYGYTF. CDR3 coding DNA: TGTGCCAGCACCTCAGCCGGTTTTGCTAACTATGGCTACACCTTC.

V gene TRBV4-3 combines with J gene TRBJ1-2; D is uncertain. Germline V gene data show CDR1 as LGHNA and CDR2 as YSLEER. The CDR3 is 17 residues long. With 1 base removed from V and 7 bases from J, the gap between germline ends came to 22 bases. DNA of the CDR3: TGCGCCAGCAGCCAAGTATTTATAGCAGGACCTTCCCCTGGCTACACCTTC. This encodes CASSQVFIAGPSPGYTF.

This clonotype was counted a few times. The chain recombines TRBV20-1 with TRBJ1-6; 8 bases match TRBD1. CDR1 and CDR2 (germline): DFQATT, SNEGSKA (reference sequence). The V segment lost 3 bases and the J segment 6 bases; nucleotides outside the gene matches: 7. This CDR3 has 15 residues. DNA of the CDR3: TGCAGTGCTAGGCCCCCGGGACAGGCTAATTCACCCCTCCACTTT. Amino acids: CSARPPGQANSPLHF.

The CDR3 region is CASSLARYWQTADDEQFF. For the CDR3, the DNA is TGTGCCAGCAGCTTAGCGAGGTATTGGCAGACCGCCGACGATGAGCAGTTCTTC. The chain couples TRBV7-9 to TRBJ2-1; D not resolved. The CDR3 has 18 amino acids. Germline assignment: CDR1 SEHNR and CDR2 FQNEAQ (reference sequence). Trimming removed 0 bases from V and 8 bases from J, with 23 bases in between.

The sample holds a few counts of this clonotype. This chain joins TRBV7-6 and TRBJ1-6; perhaps TRBD1 as D (6 bases). The germline V gene encodes CDR1 SGHVS and CDR2 FNYEAQ. Trimming left V 5 bases short and J 5 bases short, with 10 bases between. The CDR3 covers 14 residues. CDR3 nucleotide sequence: TGTGCCAGCAGCAGGGGGGCGAATAATTCACCCCTCCACTTT. Its translation: CASSRGANNSPLHF.

This clonotype came up a few times. The chain joins TRBV27 to TRBJ1-1; 9 positions agree with TRBD1. CDR1 is MNHEY and CDR2 is SMNVEV in the germline V gene (reference sequence). This CDR3 spans 14 amino acids. The junction had 5 bases not matched to a gene; V was cut back by 2 bases and J by 7 bases. The DNA of the CDR3 is TGTGCCAGCAGTTTACGGACAGGGGACAATGAAGCTTTCTTT. This codes for CASSLRTGDNEAFF.

The rearrangement uses TRBV29-1 and TRBJ1-1; a weak D match, TRBD1 (5 bases). CDR1 is SQVTM, CDR2 ANQGSEA, per germline. The CDR3 totals 13 residues. Trimming stripped 5 bases from V and 0 bases from J, with 10 bases between. The CDR3 protein is CSVMTALNTEAFF. For the CDR3, the DNA is TGCAGCGTTATGACAGCTCTGAACACTGAAGCTTTCTTT.

This clonotype was observed a few times. This chain uses TRBV7-2 with TRBJ2-1, with TRBD2 matching over 11 bases. CDR1 and CDR2 from the germline V gene are SGHTA and FQGNSA. V was pared by 5 bases and J by 9 bases, with 9 bases of the junction left unmatched. The CDR3 runs 15 residues. Written as DNA, the CDR3 is TGTGCCAGCAGCGGCACTAGCGGGAGACTTACTGAGCAGTTCTTC. As protein: CASSGTSGRLTEQFF.

This chain connects TRBV12-3 or TRBV12-4 to TRBJ2-1; no reliable D call. The CDR3 is 11 residues long. V lost 10 bases and J 3 bases, leaving 7 bases between the germline ends. CDR3 in DNA: TGTGCCACCAGACGCTACAATGAGCAGTTCTTC. Translated: CATRRYNEQFF.

This clonotype was observed a handful of times. The rearrangement joins TRBV4-1 to TRBJ1-1; D perhaps matches TRBD1 (5 bases). V lost 4 bases to trimming and J lost 6 bases, with 12 bases between them. The V gene's germline CDR1 is MGHRA and CDR2 YSYEKL. The CDR3 has 13 residues. This CDR3 is CASSRGTYPEAFF. In DNA, the CDR3 is TGCGCCAGCAGCCGGGGGACGTATCCTGAAGCTTTCTTT.

The rearrangement links TRBV10-3 to TRBJ2-7; D is undetermined. The CDR3 is 13 amino acids. Trimming left V 10 bases short and J 0 bases short, with 13 bases between. Germline lookup yields CDR1 ENHRY and CDR2 SYGVKD. The CDR3 loop reads CATKQFSSYEQYF. For the CDR3, the DNA is TGTGCCACCAAACAGTTCTCCTCCTACGAGCAGTACTTC.

J is TRBJ2-3 and V is TRBV5-1, with 7 bases fitting TRBD1. The CDR3 loop spans 15 amino acids. Germline CDR1 SGHRS, CDR2 YFSETQ. The V and J ends lost 3 bases and 0 bases, in that order; junction bases with no gene match: 4. The CDR3 nucleotides are TGCGCCAGCAGCTCGACAGGGCCTAGCACAGATACGCAGTATTTT. Residues: CASSSTGPSTDTQYF.

The chain is built from TRBV4-2 and TRBJ2-5; the D gene is possibly TRBD2 (6 bases). This CDR3 contains 13 residues. V lost 1 base and J lost 5, with 8 bases in between. CDR1 and CDR2 from the germline V gene are LGHNA and YNFKEQ. CDR3 sequence: CASSQAGEETQYF. CDR3 coding DNA: TGTGCCAGCAGCCAAGCGGGAGAGGAGACCCAGTACTTC.

The V and J genes are TRBV28 and TRBJ2-1, with D possibly being TRBD2 (5 bases). Trimming removed 7 bases from V and 5 bases from J, with 15 bases in between. Germline CDR1 and CDR2: MDHEN and SYDVKM. The CDR3 contains 14 residues. CDR3 nucleotides: TGTGCCAGCATCGCGGGCGGGCCCAACAATGAGCAGTTCTTC. It translates to CASIAGGPNNEQFF. The variable domain in full, with the rest retrieved from reference TRBV28 and TRBJ2-1, is DVKVTQSSRYLVKRTGEKVFLECVQDMDHENMFWYRQDPGLGLRLIYFSYDVKMKEKGDIPEGYSVSREKKERFSLILESASTNQTSMYLCASIAGGPNNEQFFGPGTRLTVL.

The chain couples TRBV12-3 or TRBV12-4 to TRBJ1-4, with D unclear. The V and J ends lost 4 bases and 6 bases respectively, with 12 bases between them. This CDR3 has 14 amino acids. CDR3 coding DNA: TGTGCCAGCAGTTCGAGCACCAGTCATGAAAAACTGTTTTTT. Translating gives CASSSSTSHEKLFF.

The genes are TRBV25-1 and TRBJ1-1; tentatively, D is TRBD1 (5 bases). V was clipped by 4 bases and J by 5 bases, with 14 bases between them. CDR1 is MGHDK and CDR2 is SYGVNS in the germline V gene. The CDR3 is made up of 14 amino acids. The CDR3: CASSGTSRGTEAFF. CDR3 in DNA: TGTGCCAGCAGTGGAACCTCTCGGGGGACTGAAGCTTTCTTT.

This chain connects TRBV20-1 to TRBJ2-2, with no clear D. This CDR3 contains 15 residues. Trimming stripped 2 bases from V and 0 bases from J, with 10 bases between. Germline values: CDR1 DFQATT, CDR2 SNEGSKA (reference sequence). The CDR3 DNA reads TGCAGTGCTAGAACGAGCGACGCGAACACCGGGGAGCTGTTTTTT. It encodes CSARTSDANTGELFF.

This clonotype was found a few times. The chain combines TRBV13 with TRBJ2-1; 10 nucleotides align to TRBD1. The germline V gene encodes CDR1 PRHDT and CDR2 FYEKMQ (reference sequence). The V gene end was trimmed by 4 bases and the J gene end by 5 bases; junction bases not matched to a gene: 8. The CDR3 has 16 amino acids. CDR3 in amino acids: CASSSRTGGPHNEQFF. CDR3 DNA: TGTGCCAGCAGCTCCCGGACAGGGGGGCCCCACAATGAGCAGTTCTTC.

This clonotype came up a few times. The rearrangement links TRBV15 to TRBJ2-3; the match to TRBD2 covers 10 bases. The CDR3 totals 16 residues. Germline V gene data show CDR1 as LNHNV and CDR2 as YYDKDF (reference sequence). With V trimmed by 1 base and J by 3 bases, 4 bases remained unmatched. The DNA for the CDR3 is TGTGCCACCAGCAGAGGGACTAGCGGTTATACAGATACGCAGTATTTT. This gives the protein CATSRGTSGYTDTQYF.

This clonotype came up many times. This chain links TRBV24-1 with TRBJ2-1; D remains ambiguous. Germline CDR1 KGHDR, CDR2 SFDVKD. The CDR3 contains 15 residues. Deletions cut 4 bases from V and 0 bases from J, with 9 bases between. Here the CDR3 reads CATSDSGSSYNEQFF. The CDR3 DNA sequence: TGTGCCACCAGTGACTCCGGGTCCTCCTACAATGAGCAGTTCTTC.

This clonotype was counted once. The chain uses TRBV11-1 and TRBJ2-1; TRBD2 agrees at 15 bases. V shed 7 bases, J shed 9 bases, and the junction held 7 bases outside the gene matches. CDR1 and CDR2 from the germline V gene are SGHAT and FQDESV (reference sequence). The CDR3 has 15 amino acids. Here the CDR3 reads CASTLGLAGGLEQFF. Written as DNA, the CDR3 is TGTGCCAGCACCCTTGGACTAGCGGGGGGGCTTGAGCAGTTCTTC.

CDR3 coding DNA: TGTGCCAGCAGTTTGCAGGACTCACCCTACAATGAGCAGTTCTTC. This encodes CASSLQDSPYNEQFF. V is TRBV12-3 or TRBV12-4 and J is TRBJ2-1; weak D call: TRBD2 (5 bases). This CDR3 has 15 residues. V was cut by 3 bases and J by 2 bases, with 11 bases left in between.